A selection of T cell receptor beta chains follows, all from one sample in a study of T cell changes during pregnancy in multiple sclerosis. Clones were read by immunoSEQ multiplex PCR, and TCRdb kept only the in-frame ones, dropping some. The sample consists of fewer than 75,000 clones, just over 90% of them appearing once. The sequencing here drew on peripheral blood, taken in the second trimester of pregnancy. The receptors shown here come from a female donor with multiple sclerosis, enrolled in a pregnancy study. Each CDR3 is given with its conserved first and last residue. A D gene is named only where the DNA matches it firmly. Only some rows state a clone size, as once, few, many or a class for expanded clones.

v_gene	d_gene	j_gene	abundance	CDR3aa	CDR3nt
TRBV5-8	NA	TRBJ1-5	NA	CASSLGQLYSNQPQHF	TGTGCCAGCAGCTTAGGACAGCTCTATAGCAATCAGCCCCAGCATTTT
TRBV15	TRBD1	TRBJ1-5	NA	CATSLILTGWSSQPQHF	TGTGCCACCAGCCTAATCCTGACAGGGTGGAGCAGTCAGCCCCAGCATTTT
TRBV6-4	NA	TRBJ2-3	NA	CASSDSRSLLYTDTQYF	TGTGCCAGCAGTGACTCGAGGTCGTTACTCTACACAGATACGCAGTATTTT
TRBV2	TRBD2	TRBJ2-5	NA	CASYGGASGRAQETQYF	TGTGCCAGCTATGGTGGGGCTAGCGGGAGGGCCCAAGAGACCCAGTACTTC
TRBV6-5	TRBD1	TRBJ1-2	NA	CASTWGTGGGGYTF	TGTGCCAGCACTTGGGGGACAGGGGGAGGTGGCTACACCTTC
TRBV6-1	NA	TRBJ2-1	NA	CASSESGGAVVRNEQFF	TGTGCCAGCAGTGAAAGTGGGGGGGCGGTCGTACGCAATGAGCAGTTCTTC
TRBV19	TRBD1	TRBJ1-1	NA	CASSPGQGLTEAFF	TGTGCCAGTAGTCCGGGACAGGGTTTGACTGAAGCTTTCTTT
TRBV7-3	TRBD1	TRBJ2-6	once	CASSRDRGSSGANVLTF	TGTGCCAGCAGCCGAGACAGGGGAAGCTCTGGGGCCAACGTCCTGACTTTC
TRBV4-3	NA	TRBJ1-1	NA	CASSQESQNTEAFF	TGCGCCAGCAGCCAAGAGTCACAGAACACTGAAGCTTTCTTT
TRBV30	TRBD2	TRBJ2-4	NA	CAWSVAGSVDIQYF	TGTGCCTGGAGTGTAGCGGGGAGCGTGGACATTCAGTACTTC
TRBV2	NA	TRBJ2-2	NA	CASSDALNGELFF	TGTGCCAGCAGTGATGCGCTTAACGGGGAGCTGTTTTTT
TRBV11-2	NA	TRBJ1-5	once	CASSFSPGQPQHF	TGTGCCAGCAGCTTCTCCCCAGGCCAGCCCCAGCATTTT
TRBV5-1	NA	TRBJ2-5	NA	CASSLDDSTGETQYF	TGCGCCAGCAGCTTGGACGACTCTACGGGAGAGACCCAGTACTTC
TRBV11-2	TRBD1	TRBJ1-5	NA	CASSLAGQEGGQPQHF	TGTGCCAGCAGCTTAGCCGGACAGGAAGGTGGTCAGCCCCAGCATTTT
TRBV7-9	TRBD2	TRBJ2-3	NA	CASSWGLAGDTQYF	TGTGCCAGCAGCTGGGGACTAGCGGGAGATACGCAGTATTTT
TRBV19	NA	TRBJ1-3	NA	CATTSVTGNTIYF	TGTGCGACGACGAGCGTTACTGGAAACACCATATATTTT
TRBV11-2	NA	TRBJ2-7	NA	CASTPIRSYEQYF	TGTGCCAGCACCCCTATAAGATCCTACGAGCAGTACTTC
TRBV4-3	TRBD2	TRBJ2-1	once	CASSPSGLAGPRGYNEQFF	TGCGCCAGCAGCCCCTCCGGACTAGCGGGGCCTCGGGGCTACAATGAGCAGTTCTTC
TRBV6-1	NA	TRBJ1-3	NA	CASPLSSGNTIYF	TGTGCCAGCCCGTTGAGCTCTGGAAACACCATATATTTT
TRBV27	NA	TRBJ1-2	NA	CASSLSWGDGYTF	TGTGCCAGCAGTTTATCGTGGGGAGATGGCTACACCTTC
TRBV6-1	NA	TRBJ1-1	few	CASSGPNTEAFF	TGTGCCAGCAGTGGGCCGAACACTGAAGCTTTCTTT
TRBV23-1	NA	TRBJ1-1	NA	CASTGLLTLNTEAFF	TGCGCCAGCACGGGACTTCTTACTTTGAACACTGAAGCTTTCTTT
TRBV2	TRBD2	TRBJ2-3	NA	CASTLAATDTQYF	TGTGCCAGCACCCTAGCGGCCACAGATACGCAGTATTTT
TRBV6-4	NA	TRBJ2-1	NA	CASSDGIGRNEQFF	TGTGCCAGCAGTGACGGCATTGGGCGCAATGAGCAGTTCTTC
TRBV7-2	NA	TRBJ2-7	NA	CASSLDRRSYEQYF	TGTGCCAGCAGCTTAGACAGGCGCTCCTACGAGCAGTACTTC
TRBV7-2	NA	TRBJ2-5	NA	CASSLSPGETQYF	TGTGCCAGCAGCTTAAGCCCCGGGGAGACCCAGTACTTC
TRBV28	TRBD1	TRBJ2-7	NA	CASITGDYEQYF	TGTGCCAGTATTACAGGGGACTACGAGCAGTACTTC
TRBV11-2	NA	TRBJ1-5	NA	CASSLAAGSNQPQHF	TGTGCCAGCAGCTTAGCGGCAGGTAGCAATCAGCCCCAGCATTTT
TRBV13	NA	TRBJ1-5	NA	CASSLGLRQPQHF	TGTGCCAGCAGCTTAGGCCTTCGGCAGCCCCAGCATTTT
TRBV6-5	NA	TRBJ1-5	once	CASRTHGYDQPQHF	TGTGCCAGCAGAACCCACGGTTACGATCAGCCCCAGCATTTT
TRBV5-1	NA	TRBJ1-4	NA	CASSSETGLNEKLFF	TGCGCCAGCAGCTCCGAGACAGGCCTTAATGAAAAACTGTTTTTT
TRBV4-1	NA	TRBJ1-5	once	CASSLEPQGGQPQHF	TGCGCCAGCAGCCTTGAACCGCAGGGTGGTCAGCCCCAGCATTTT
TRBV7-2	TRBD1	TRBJ1-2	NA	CASSPYLGGQGDGYTF	TGTGCCAGCAGCCCGTACCTAGGGGGACAGGGGGATGGCTACACCTTC
TRBV23-1	TRBD2	TRBJ2-3	NA	CAGIVGLADTDTQYF	TGCGCCGGTATTGTAGGACTAGCGGACACAGATACGCAGTATTTT
TRBV7-9	NA	TRBJ2-2	NA	CASSYGQTGELFF	TGTGCCAGCAGCTACGGACAGACCGGGGAGCTGTTTTTT